This T cell receptor beta chain appears in the sequencing data of a study of blood T cells in healthy people across ages. Study observations and caveats: PBMCs went unsorted, and a conclusive naive versus antigen-experienced comparison was therefore prevented.

The second PCR ran about 6 to 12 cycles with a sample-barcoded 5' primer and J-beta primers. MiXCR was run by TCRdb on the 5' RACE reads, yielding one entry per CDR3 protein. Here the sample spans roughly 800,000 distinct CDR3 sequences, around 25% being singletons. As to this clonotype: Its cognate antigen is unknown.

The CDR3 has 19 amino acids. Germline CDR1 SEHNR, CDR2 FQNEAQ (reference sequence). V lost 5 bases to trimming and J lost 4 bases; unmatched junction nucleotides: 20. This sample was shared with a second study, whose subject was T cells of mothers and their children.

The clonotype originates from a boy aged 5-17 years in good health. The sequenced sample was blood. The chain couples TRBV7-9 to TRBJ2-1; 7 positions match TRBD1. The CDR3 loop reads CASSLGIPRQGTGYNEQFF. CDR3 coding DNA: TGTGCCAGCAGCCTAGGGATTCCTCGACAGGGCACGGGTTACAATGAGCAGTTCTTC.